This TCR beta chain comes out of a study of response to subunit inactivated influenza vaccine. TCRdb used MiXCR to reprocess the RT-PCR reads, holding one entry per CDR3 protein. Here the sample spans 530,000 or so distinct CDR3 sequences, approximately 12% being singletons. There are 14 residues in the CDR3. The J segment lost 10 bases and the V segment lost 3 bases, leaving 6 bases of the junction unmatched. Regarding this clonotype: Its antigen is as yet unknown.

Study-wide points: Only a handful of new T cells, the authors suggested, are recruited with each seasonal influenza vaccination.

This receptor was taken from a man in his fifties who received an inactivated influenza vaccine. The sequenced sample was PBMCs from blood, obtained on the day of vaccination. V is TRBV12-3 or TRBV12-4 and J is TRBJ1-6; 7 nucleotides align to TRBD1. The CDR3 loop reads CASSFGQVSSPLHF. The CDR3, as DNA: TGTGCCAGCAGTTTTGGACAGGTCAGCTCACCCCTCCACTTT.